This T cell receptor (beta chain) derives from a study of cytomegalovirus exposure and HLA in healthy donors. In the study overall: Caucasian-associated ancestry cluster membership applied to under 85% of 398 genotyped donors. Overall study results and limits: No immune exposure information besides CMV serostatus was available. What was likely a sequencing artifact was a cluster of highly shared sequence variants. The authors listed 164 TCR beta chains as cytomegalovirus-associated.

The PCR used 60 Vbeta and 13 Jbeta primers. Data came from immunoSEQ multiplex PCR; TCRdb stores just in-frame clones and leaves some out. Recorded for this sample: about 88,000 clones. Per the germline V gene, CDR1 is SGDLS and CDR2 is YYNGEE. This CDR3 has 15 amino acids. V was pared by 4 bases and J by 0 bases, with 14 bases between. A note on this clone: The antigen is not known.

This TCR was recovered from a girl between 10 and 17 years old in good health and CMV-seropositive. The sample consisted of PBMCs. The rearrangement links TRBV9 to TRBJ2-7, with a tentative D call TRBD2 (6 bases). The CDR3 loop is CASSPYGGSSYEQYF. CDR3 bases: TGTGCCAGCAGCCCCTACGGGGGAAGCTCCTACGAGCAGTACTTC.